This T cell receptor beta chain was sequenced in a study of vaccination effects on CD4 cells after COVID-19. Study in general: Participants received two doses of either the BNT162b2 or mRNA-1273 vaccine. The study, taken as a whole, reports: Healthy vaccine recipients' vaccine-induced clones were almost all SARS-CoV-2 mono-reactive. Early post-infection timepoints were missing from the study, which also had few convalescent patients.

CDR1 and CDR2 (germline): LNHDA, SQIVND (reference sequence). Deletions cut 1 base from V and 2 bases from J, with 9 bases between. CDR3 length: 16 amino acids. Assay: immunoSEQ multiplex PCR; the TCRdb copy retains only in-frame clones and omits some. The data contain under 40,000 clones, around three quarters of them singletons. A few counts support this clone. Its antigen is not known. Antigen-specific CD4+ T cell clonotypes were called by their expansion after viral peptide-pool culture in ViraFEST. After roughly 9 days in culture, the CD4+ T cells were isolated. The study found no prior SARS-CoV-2 infection in the vaccine recipients, who tested negative for nucleocapsid antibodies. Cultures had half their medium replaced with IL-2 medium on days 3 and 7.

V gene TRBV19 combines with J gene TRBJ2-6, with D possibly being TRBD2 (6 bases). This TCR came from a human donor who received a COVID-19 vaccine. The sample was CD4+ T cells from PBMCs cultured with HCoV-OC43 spike peptides, taken before COVID-19 vaccination. Noted subset: HCoV-OC43 spike overlapping peptide pool stimulation. CDR3 region: CASSIVPGAGANVLTF. The CDR3 bases are TGTGCCAGTAGTATAGTCCCGGGGGCTGGGGCCAACGTCCTGACTTTC.